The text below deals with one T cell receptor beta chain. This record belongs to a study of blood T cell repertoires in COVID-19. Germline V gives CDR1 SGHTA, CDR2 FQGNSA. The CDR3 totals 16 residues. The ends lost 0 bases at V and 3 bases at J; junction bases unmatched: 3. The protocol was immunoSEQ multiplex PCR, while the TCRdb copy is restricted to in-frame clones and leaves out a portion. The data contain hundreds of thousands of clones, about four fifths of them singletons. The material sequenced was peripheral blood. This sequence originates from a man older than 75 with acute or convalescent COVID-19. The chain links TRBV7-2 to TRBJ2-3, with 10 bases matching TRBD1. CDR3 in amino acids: CASSLAGTGVTDTQYF. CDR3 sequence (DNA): TGTGCCAGCAGCTTAGCAGGGACAGGGGTGACAGATACGCAGTATTTT.